A selection of T cell receptor beta chains follows, all from one sample in a study of shared clonotypes between healthy human individuals. Clones were read by immunoSEQ multiplex PCR, and TCRdb kept only the in-frame ones, dropping some. The sample carries more than 2 million clones, 95% recorded once. Sequences were obtained from naive CD4+ T cells sorted from blood. These receptors originate from a man aged 18 to 35 in good health. CDR3s include the opening cysteine and the closing phenylalanine or tryptophan. D genes are given only for firm matches. Size tells how often a clone was seen (once, few, many) or the class of an expanded clone, and some rows leave it out.

v_call	d_call	j_call	clone_size	cdr3_aa	cdr3_nt
TRBV18	TRBD1	TRBJ2-7	.	CASSPRQGTLEQYF	TGTGCCAGCTCACCGAGACAGGGTACCCTCGAGCAGTACTTC
TRBV10-3	.	TRBJ1-4	.	CAISEGGFEKLFF	TGTGCCATCAGTGAAGGGGGATTTGAAAAACTGTTTTTT
TRBV6-6	.	TRBJ1-2	once	CASSYGGPNYGYTF	TGTGCCAGCAGTTACGGGGGACCGAACTATGGCTACACCTTC
TRBV5-4	.	TRBJ1-1	.	CASSLSSQGNTEAFF	TGTGCCAGCAGCTTGAGTTCTCAGGGCAACACTGAAGCTTTCTTT
TRBV5-1	TRBD2	TRBJ2-1	.	CASSLGLAGGYNEQFF	TGCGCCAGCAGCTTGGGGCTAGCGGGAGGGTACAATGAGCAGTTCTTC
TRBV9	TRBD2	TRBJ2-3	.	CASSVGLAGTFADTQYF	TGTGCCAGCAGCGTTGGGCTAGCGGGAACTTTCGCTGATACGCAGTATTTT
TRBV11-2	TRBD1	TRBJ2-7	once	CASSLLQGQYEQYF	TGTGCCAGCAGCTTACTACAGGGGCAGTACGAGCAGTACTTC
TRBV29-1	.	TRBJ2-3	.	CSVHLGARVDTQYF	TGCAGCGTTCACCTGGGGGCTAGGGTGGATACGCAGTATTTT
TRBV10-3	.	TRBJ1-3	.	CAISEEGRSGNTIYF	TGTGCCATCAGTGAGGAAGGGCGCTCTGGAAACACCATATATTTT
TRBV6-5	.	TRBJ1-1	.	CASSYTAYTEAFF	TGTGCCAGCAGTTACACAGCGTACACTGAAGCTTTCTTT
TRBV13	TRBD1	TRBJ1-1	.	CASSPRTGEMNTEAFF	TGTGCCAGCAGCCCTCGGACAGGGGAAATGAACACTGAAGCTTTCTTT
TRBV30	.	TRBJ1-2	.	CAWTVGGYGGYTF	TGTGCCTGGACCGTGGGTGGATATGGAGGCTACACCTTC
TRBV4-1	TRBD1	TRBJ1-4	.	CASSQTGTGFEKLFF	TGCGCCAGCAGCCAGACCGGGACAGGCTTCGAAAAACTGTTTTTT
TRBV18	.	TRBJ2-1	.	CASSPPPQFLKIYNEQFF	TGTGCCAGCTCACCACCACCACAGTTCTTGAAGATCTACAATGAGCAGTTCTTC
TRBV5-1	.	TRBJ2-2	.	CASSLEVGGLAGELFF	TGCGCCAGCAGCTTGGAGGTCGGCGGATTGGCCGGGGAGCTGTTTTTT
TRBV30	.	TRBJ1-1	.	CAGGDGGATEAFF	TGTGCCGGAGGAGACGGGGGGGCCACTGAAGCTTTCTTT
TRBV10-3	.	TRBJ2-5	.	CAISEFPLMWQYF	TGTGCCATCAGTGAATTTCCACTTATGTGGCAGTACTTC
TRBV18	.	TRBJ1-2	.	CASSGSNYGYTF	TGTGCCAGCTCCGGAAGTAACTATGGCTACACCTTC
TRBV10-3	.	TRBJ2-5	.	CAISERGLTGGAFGTQYF	TGTGCCATCAGTGAGCGGGGACTAACGGGGGGCGCATTTGGGACCCAGTACTTC
TRBV6-1	.	TRBJ1-6	.	CASVAGGPNSPLHF	TGTGCCAGCGTGGCCGGGGGCCCTAATTCACCCCTCCACTTT
TRBV6-1	.	TRBJ1-1	.	CASSAEIEAFF	TGTGCCAGCAGTGCGGAAATTGAAGCTTTCTTT
TRBV6-5	TRBD1	TRBJ2-7	.	CASSSAGQGASYEQYF	TGTGCCAGCAGTTCGGCGGGACAGGGGGCATCCTACGAGCAGTACTTC
TRBV11-2	.	TRBJ1-1	.	CASSDRQAAEAFF	TGTGCCAGCAGCGATAGACAGGCGGCCGAAGCTTTCTTT
TRBV13	.	TRBJ2-2	many	CASSLGVTGELFF	TGTGCCAGCAGCTTAGGAGTTACCGGGGAGCTGTTTTTT
TRBV6-1	.	TRBJ1-2	.	CASSEAPDGNYGYTF	TGTGCCAGCAGTGAAGCCCCGGACGGTAACTATGGCTACACCTTC
TRBV7-2	.	TRBJ2-7	.	CASINSGTGTYEQYF	TGTGCCAGCATTAACTCCGGGACGGGGACCTACGAGCAGTACTTC
TRBV19	TRBD2	TRBJ2-7	.	CATRTSGHEQYF	TGTGCCACCCGGACTAGCGGCCACGAGCAGTACTTC
TRBV30	TRBD1	TRBJ2-5	.	CAWSGGTGQETQYF	TGTGCCTGGAGTGGAGGGACAGGGCAGGAGACCCAGTACTTC
TRBV4-3	.	TRBJ1-1	once	CASSQEPGSTEAFF	TGCGCCAGCAGCCAAGAACCGGGAAGCACTGAAGCTTTCTTT
TRBV10-3	.	TRBJ1-4	.	CAISEGSGEKLFF	TGTGCCATCAGTGAGGGGTCGGGGGAAAAACTGTTTTTT
TRBV30	.	TRBJ1-4	.	CAWSPFQGEPTNEKLFF	TGTGCCTGGAGTCCTTTCCAGGGAGAGCCAACTAATGAAAAACTGTTTTTT
TRBV30	TRBD1	TRBJ2-2	few	CAWKAGGSGELFF	TGTGCCTGGAAGGCAGGGGGCTCCGGGGAGCTGTTTTTT
TRBV30	.	TRBJ1-4	.	CAWSVRGDEKLFF	TGTGCCTGGAGTGTAAGGGGGGATGAAAAACTGTTTTTT
TRBV18	.	TRBJ1-2	.	CASSPASRSDDYGYTF	TGTGCCAGCTCACCAGCAAGCCGGTCAGATGACTATGGCTACACCTTC
TRBV28	.	TRBJ1-1	.	CASIGTINTEAFF	TGTGCCAGCATCGGGACAATTAACACTGAAGCTTTCTTT
TRBV27	.	TRBJ2-2	once	CASSAQNRPGELFF	TGTGCCAGCAGCGCCCAGAATAGGCCCGGGGAGCTGTTTTTT
TRBV2	.	TRBJ1-6	.	CASSVEAGRINNSPLHF	TGTGCCAGCAGTGTGGAGGCGGGACGAATTAATAATTCACCCCTCCACTTT
TRBV7-2	TRBD2	TRBJ2-3	.	CASSIGLAATDTQYF	TGTGCCAGCAGCATCGGACTAGCGGCCACAGATACGCAGTATTTT
TRBV6-5	TRBD1	TRBJ2-7	.	CASSYQRTGRYEQYF	TGTGCCAGCAGTTACCAACGGACAGGGAGATACGAGCAGTACTTC
TRBV6-6	TRBD2	TRBJ2-7	.	CASSYAGLAGDEQYF	TGTGCCAGCAGTTACGCTGGACTAGCGGGAGACGAGCAGTACTTC
TRBV11-2	TRBD1	TRBJ2-5	.	CASSLDLGQGLPQYF	TGTGCCAGCAGCTTAGATCTGGGACAGGGTTTACCCCAGTACTTC
TRBV5-1	.	TRBJ2-3	.	CASSQGASITDTQYF	TGCGCCAGCTCCCAAGGGGCCTCCATCACAGATACGCAGTATTTT
TRBV29-1	.	TRBJ1-3	.	CSVWAGNTGNTIYF	TGCAGCGTTTGGGCAGGGAATACTGGAAACACCATATATTTT
TRBV27	TRBD1	TRBJ1-2	.	CASSVYGTGDNGYTF	TGTGCCAGCAGTGTATACGGGACAGGGGATAATGGCTACACCTTC
TRBV16	.	TRBJ1-2	.	CASSPTGNYGYTF	TGTGCCAGCAGCCCAACAGGGAACTATGGCTACACCTTC